One sample yielded the 24 T cell receptor beta chains listed below, sequenced in a study of OX40 agonist ivuxolimab in advanced cancers. Sequencing used immunoSEQ multiplex PCR; TCRdb keeps in-frame clones, though not all of them. The table lists 55,000 to 70,000 clones, roughly 86% of them singletons. This material consisted of CD4+ or CD8+ T cells sorted from blood, taken in a trial of the OX40 agonist ivuxolimab. The receptor set was obtained from an adult with an advanced solid tumor such as melanoma, head and neck, liver or kidney cancer.

The V call is TRBV28, the J call TRBJ1-5; perhaps TRBD1 as D (6 bases). The CDR3 consists of 16 residues. In germline, CDR1 is MDHEN, CDR2 SYDVKM. V dropped 5 bases and J dropped 2 bases, with 16 bases sitting between them. CDR3 nucleotides: TGTGCCAGCAGTGTCGGGGGGGGCACGGGCAATCAGCCCCAGCATTTT. Translation gives CASSVGGGTGNQPQHF.

The gene calls are TRBV6-5 and TRBJ1-3; possible D gene TRBD1, 5 bases. This CDR3 comprises 16 residues. V was pared by 0 bases and J by 3 bases, with 12 bases between. Germline-derived CDR1 and CDR2 are MNHEY and SVGAGI. As DNA, the CDR3 is TGTGCCAGCAGTTACTCGATCGGGACTTTTGGAAACACCATATATTTT. The encoded protein is CASSYSIGTFGNTIYF.

The chain uses TRBV4-3 and TRBJ1-2; 7 nucleotides align to TRBD1. The CDR3 has 16 amino acids. Looked up from germline, CDR1 is LGHNA and CDR2 is YSLEER. The junction had 7 bases not matched to a gene; V was cut back by 0 bases and J by 3 bases. For the CDR3, the DNA is TGCGCCAGCAGCCAAGATCGGACAGGACCTTACTATGGCTACACCTTC. As protein: CASSQDRTGPYYGYTF.

The chain joins TRBV5-5 to TRBJ2-4; 8 positions match TRBD2. The V gene end was trimmed by 0 bases and the J gene end by 11 bases; junction bases not matched to a gene: 7. The CDR3 is made up of 14 amino acids. Germline V gives CDR1 SGHKS, CDR2 YYEKEE (reference sequence). Written as DNA, the CDR3 is TGTGCCAGCAGCTTGGAGGGCGGGGGGCCTCTTCAGTACTTC. It specifies CASSLEGGGPLQYF.

The gene calls are TRBV27 and TRBJ1-4, with 9 nucleotides matching TRBD1. The CDR3 sequence is 15 residues long. Germline V gene data show CDR1 as MNHEY and CDR2 as SMNVEV (reference sequence). With V trimmed by 3 bases and J by 5 bases, 4 bases remained unmatched. The CDR3 spells CASSFTGGGNEKLFF. Here the CDR3 DNA reads TGTGCCAGCAGTTTCACAGGGGGCGGGAATGAAAAACTGTTTTTT.

The chain has TRBV6-1 and TRBJ1-1; the D is unclear. The CDR3 runs 13 residues. V lost 7 bases and J lost 0, with 9 bases in between. CDR1 MNHNS and CDR2 SASEGT come from the germline V gene. For the CDR3, the DNA is TGTGCCAGCACGAGGGTGATGAACACTGAAGCTTTCTTT. It yields the protein CASTRVMNTEAFF.

This chain uses TRBV18 with TRBJ2-3, with 10 bases matching TRBD2. The ends lost 4 bases at V and 3 bases at J; junction bases unmatched: 13. CDR1 and CDR2 (germline): KGHSH, LQKENI. The CDR3 is 18 amino acids. The CDR3 DNA follows: TGTGCCAGCTCACTTCCTCCATCTAGCGGGGGATCTACAGATACGCAGTATTTT. Translation gives CASSLPPSSGGSTDTQYF.

The count of this clone is one. The genes are TRBV10-3 and TRBJ2-1; 8 bases are a match to TRBD2. The CDR3 totals 20 residues. Germline-derived CDR1 and CDR2 are ENHRY and SYGVKD. Trimming removed 3 bases from V and 5 bases from J; junction bases left unmatched: 21. CDR3 in amino acids: CAISETYGSGGLGENNEQFF. The CDR3 DNA sequence: TGTGCCATCAGTGAAACCTACGGAAGCGGGGGTCTAGGTGAGAACAATGAGCAGTTCTTC.

J is TRBJ1-2 and V is TRBV5-4, with 12 bases identical to TRBD1. With 1 base clipped from V and 7 bases from J, the junction kept 8 bases outside the gene matches. Germline CDR1 SGHNT, CDR2 YYREEE (reference sequence). There are 16 residues in the CDR3. Here the CDR3 reads CASSLKGTGGASGYTF. For the CDR3, the DNA is TGTGCCAGCAGCTTGAAAGGGACAGGGGGCGCCTCTGGCTACACCTTC.

The V call is TRBV7-3, the J call TRBJ2-5; 9 bases are shared with TRBD2. This CDR3 contains 16 residues. The germline V gene has CDR1 SGHTA and CDR2 FQGTGA. The junction had 8 bases not matched to a gene; V was cut back by 5 bases and J by 1 base. The CDR3 loop is CASSPYGGGAQETQYF. CDR3 nucleotide sequence: TGTGCCAGCAGCCCCTATGGCGGGGGGGCCCAAGAGACCCAGTACTTC.

The chain employs TRBV5-5 and TRBJ1-5; no clear D gene. This CDR3 has 13 residues. Between the trimmed V and J ends, which lost 4 bases and 5 bases, there was a span of 10 bases. Germline V lookup: CDR1 SGHKS, CDR2 YYEKEE (reference sequence). The CDR3 loop reads CASSLGKDQPQHF. Written as DNA, the CDR3 is TGTGCCAGCAGCCTAGGGAAGGATCAGCCCCAGCATTTT.

The chain combines TRBV7-3 with TRBJ2-7; TRBD2 aligns across 12 bases. J was trimmed by 3 bases and V by 2 bases; bases with no gene match: 8. The CDR3 has 17 residues. Germline V gene data show CDR1 as SGHTA and CDR2 as FQGTGA. Here the CDR3 DNA reads TGTGCCAGCAGCTTAGGTCCCGGACTAGCGGGACACTACGAGCAGTACTTC. It is translated as CASSLGPGLAGHYEQYF.

The J gene is TRBJ2-6, the V gene TRBV5-1; 9 positions agree with TRBD1. Germline CDR1 is SGHRS and CDR2 is YFSETQ. With V trimmed by 4 bases and J by 0 bases, 11 bases remained unmatched. The CDR3 loop spans 19 amino acids. The CDR3 spells CASSTPTGGKSSGANVLTF. DNA of the CDR3: TGCGCCAGCAGCACCCCCACAGGGGGCAAAAGCTCTGGGGCCAACGTCCTGACTTTC.

This sequence joins TRBV10-3 and TRBJ2-1; D may be TRBD2 (6 bases). Between the trimmed V and J ends, which lost 10 bases and 0 bases, there was a span of 13 bases. The germline gives CDR1 ENHRY, CDR2 SYGVKD. The CDR3 runs 14 residues. The DNA of the CDR3 is TGTGCCAACTCTCGGGGGAGCTCCTACAATGAGCAGTTCTTC. Amino acids: CANSRGSSYNEQFF.

The CDR3 loop reads CATSRSWGYNEQFF. The CDR3 bases are TGTGCCACCAGCAGAAGCTGGGGGTACAATGAGCAGTTCTTC. The chain couples TRBV15 to TRBJ2-1; D possibly uses TRBD1 or TRBD2 (5 bases each). The V end was cut by 2 bases, the J end by 4 bases, with 9 bases between. This CDR3 contains 14 residues. Germline CDR1 LNHNV, CDR2 YYDKDF (reference sequence).

V gene TRBV4-3 combines with J gene TRBJ2-2; D is unresolved. The CDR3 sequence is 17 residues long. Germline CDR1 is LGHNA and CDR2 is YSLEER. With 5 bases removed from V and 7 bases from J, the gap between germline ends came to 23 bases. CDR3 DNA: TGCGCCAGCAGCGTAGGATTTGGGGTGATGGAGAACGGGGAGCTGTTTTTT. Its translation: CASSVGFGVMENGELFF.

The genes are TRBV7-2 and TRBJ1-4; D remains ambiguous. The germline V and J ends were trimmed by 5 bases and 0 bases, with 10 bases remaining between them. Germline V gene data show CDR1 as SGHTA and CDR2 as FQGNSA. This CDR3 has 15 amino acids. The CDR3 reads CASSPQIATNEKLFF. In DNA, the CDR3 is TGTGCCAGCAGCCCTCAGATTGCAACTAATGAAAAACTGTTTTTT. The variable domain in full, completed from reference TRBV7-2 and TRBJ1-4, reads GAGVSQSPSNKVTEKGKDVELRCDPISGHTALYWYRQSLGQGLEFLIYFQGNSAPDKSGLPSDRFSAERTGGSVSTLTIQRTQQEDSAVYLCASSPQIATNEKLFFGSGTQLSVL.

The rearrangement joins TRBV7-9 to TRBJ2-3; possible D gene TRBD2, 5 bases. With 3 bases removed from V and 2 bases from J, the gap between germline ends came to 9 bases. Germline V gene sequence: CDR1 SEHNR, CDR2 FQNEAQ (reference sequence). The CDR3 is 14 residues long. The CDR3 is CASSLDSYTDTQYF. DNA for the CDR3: TGTGCCAGCAGCTTGGACTCATACACAGATACGCAGTATTTT.

This sequence joins TRBV7-6 and TRBJ2-2, with TRBD1 matching 9 bases. Germline V gene data show CDR1 as SGHVS and CDR2 as FNYEAQ. The ends lost 5 bases at V and 0 bases at J; junction bases unmatched: 7. The length of the CDR3 is 17 residues. CDR3 DNA sequence: TGTGCCAGCAGCGCCCCCCGGACAGGGGCGAACACCGGGGAGCTGTTTTTT. It codes for CASSAPRTGANTGELFF. The full variable domain, its missing parts supplied by reference TRBV7-6 and TRBJ2-2, is GAGVSQSPRYKVTKRGQDVALRCDPISGHVSLYWYRQALGQGPEFLTYFNYEAQQDKSGLPNDRFSAERPEGSISTLTIQRTEQRDSAMYRCASSAPRTGANTGELFFGEGSRLTVL.

The chain is built from TRBV7-8 and TRBJ1-3; D possibly corresponds to TRBD1 (5 bases). The CDR3 length is 13 residues. Looked up from germline, CDR1 is SGHVS and CDR2 is FQNEAQ. Trimming took off 5 bases at V and 8 bases at J, with 13 bases between the two ends. The CDR3 loop reads CASSQLGDHTIYF. The CDR3, as DNA: TGTGCCAGCAGCCAGTTGGGGGACCACACCATATATTTT.

This chain connects TRBV4-2 to TRBJ2-7; TRBD1 is a possible D gene (5 bases). The CDR3 runs to 15 residues. V lost 1 base and J 2 bases, leaving 12 bases between the germline ends. The germline V gene encodes CDR1 LGHNA and CDR2 YNFKEQ. The CDR3 spells CASSQASGNTYEQYF. CDR3 DNA: TGTGCCAGCAGCCAAGCTTCAGGGAACACCTACGAGCAGTACTTC.

This clone came up once. The chain employs TRBV4-2 and TRBJ2-7, with D perhaps being TRBD1 or TRBD2 (5 bases each). Germline CDR1 and CDR2: LGHNA and YNFKEQ. The ends were cut back, 0 bases at V and 6 bases at J, with 15 bases in the middle. The CDR3 extends over 15 amino acids. CDR3 region: CASSQDGAWGSEQYF. The DNA for the CDR3 is TGTGCCAGCAGCCAAGACGGGGCGTGGGGGTCCGAGCAGTACTTC.

V gene TRBV7-2 combines with J gene TRBJ1-6; D is possibly TRBD1 (5 bases). The CDR3 runs to 15 residues. Per the germline V gene, CDR1 is SGHTA and CDR2 is FQGNSA. V was cut by 1 base and J by 10 bases, with 14 bases left in between. The CDR3 protein is CASSLVGSGDSPLHF. The CDR3 DNA is TGTGCCAGCAGCTTAGTCGGGTCGGGGGACTCACCCCTCCACTTT.

The chain couples TRBV11-3 to TRBJ1-1; perhaps TRBD1 as D (6 bases). This CDR3 has 13 amino acids. Trimming left V 3 bases short and J 3 bases short, with 8 bases between. Germline-derived CDR1 and CDR2 are SGHNT and YENEEA. The CDR3 DNA sequence: TGTGCCAGCAGCTTTAACAGGGACACTGAAGCTTTCTTT. It translates to CASSFNRDTEAFF.